This T cell receptor beta chain was obtained from a study of cytomegalovirus exposure and HLA in healthy donors. V lost 5 bases, J lost 5 bases, and 15 bases stayed unmatched. The CDR3 has 16 amino acids. Germline CDR1 and CDR2: ENHRY and SYGVKD. The PCR employed 60 Vbeta primers together with 13 Jbeta primers. TCRdb's copy holds only in-frame clones and misses some; the assay was immunoSEQ multiplex PCR. The sample lists tens of thousands of clones, 65% to 85% seen once, with 3% to 4% in the top ten. The origin of this receptor is a man aged 45-65 years in good health and CMV-seronegative. The V gene is TRBV10-3, the J gene TRBJ2-7; 7 bases agree with TRBD1. The sample comprised PBMCs. CDR3 protein: CAISRQGSSGNNEQYF. CDR3 bases: TGTGCCATCAGTCGACAGGGAAGTTCCGGTAACAACGAGCAGTACTTC.